Below, 30 T cell receptor beta chains from the same sample are listed, as sequenced in a study of shared clonotypes between healthy human individuals. Assay: immunoSEQ multiplex PCR; the TCRdb copy retains only in-frame clones and omits some. This sample has fewer than 550,000 clones, with 75% to 80% found just once. The sample taken for sequencing was PBMCs. These receptors originate from a woman aged 40 to 55 in good health. Some clones in this sample may be carry-over from other donors' samples.

The chain couples TRBV18 to TRBJ2-7, with D uncertain. This CDR3 is built from 12 residues. The V end was cut by 2 bases, the J end by 6 bases, with 8 bases between. CDR1 KGHSH and CDR2 LQKENI come from the germline V gene. CDR3 sequence reads: CASSPISREQYF. DNA of the CDR3: TGTGCCAGCTCACCAATATCTCGCGAGCAGTACTTC.

This chain connects TRBV7-3 to TRBJ1-1, with no clear D. The CDR3 is made up of 14 amino acids. V lost 5 bases and J 1 base, leaving 11 bases between the germline ends. CDR1 and CDR2 (germline): SGHTA, FQGTGA. CDR3 protein: CASSAWVGNTEAFF. CDR3 DNA: TGTGCCAGCAGCGCCTGGGTTGGGAACACTGAAGCTTTCTTT.

This clone occurred a few times. This chain joins TRBV15 and TRBJ2-2, with TRBD1 identical over 8 bases. The CDR3 has 17 amino acids. Germline V gene data show CDR1 as LNHNV and CDR2 as YYDKDF (reference sequence). The V segment lost 2 bases and the J segment 2 bases; nucleotides outside the gene matches: 7. CDR3 coding DNA: TGTGCCACCAGCAGAAGTAACAGGGGGTCTAACACCGGGGAGCTGTTTTTT. As protein: CATSRSNRGSNTGELFF.

The chain employs TRBV28 and TRBJ2-7, with 7 nucleotides matching TRBD2. The germline V gene has CDR1 MDHEN and CDR2 SYDVKM. Trimming removed 1 base from V and 0 bases from J; junction bases left unmatched: 3. This CDR3 contains 15 residues. CDR3: CASSLYRGSSYEQYF. CDR3 in DNA: TGTGCCAGCAGTTTATACCGCGGGAGCTCCTACGAGCAGTACTTC. The whole variable domain, filled in from reference TRBV28 and TRBJ2-7, reads DVKVTQSSRYLVKRTGEKVFLECVQDMDHENMFWYRQDPGLGLRLIYFSYDVKMKEKGDIPEGYSVSREKKERFSLILESASTNQTSMYLCASSLYRGSSYEQYFGPGTRLTVT.

The chain couples TRBV5-6 to TRBJ1-2, with D tentatively TRBD1 (5 bases). V was trimmed by 1 base and J by 6 bases, leaving 13 bases between them. The CDR3 totals 14 residues. The germline CDR1 and CDR2 sequences are SGHDT and YYEEEE. The CDR3 DNA reads as TGTGCCAGCAGCTTGATTGAGGGGTGGGATGGCTACACCTTC. Protein sequence: CASSLIEGWDGYTF. The variable domain in full, completed from reference TRBV5-6 and TRBJ1-2, reads DAGVTQSPTHLIKTRGQQVTLRCSPKSGHDTVSWYQQALGQGPQFIFQYYEEEERQRGNFPDRFSGHQFPNYSSELNVNALLLGDSALYLCASSLIEGWDGYTFGSGTRLTVV.

This clone turned up a few times. The chain carries TRBV4-2 and TRBJ2-3, with TRBD2 matching 9 bases. This CDR3 is 16 amino acids long. Per germline, CDR1 LGHNA and CDR2 YNFKEQ. Germline trimming cut 1 base from V and 0 bases from J; bases unmatched to any gene: 2. CDR3 sequence reads: CASSQGLAESTDTQYF. The CDR3 DNA reads as TGTGCCAGCAGCCAAGGACTAGCGGAGAGCACAGATACGCAGTATTTT.

The chain recombines TRBV28 with TRBJ1-5, with D uncertain. Trimming took 3 bases from V and 0 from J, leaving 24 bases between them. Germline lookup yields CDR1 MDHEN and CDR2 SYDVKM. CDR3 length: 20 amino acids. The CDR3 is CASSLAGPSAFLYSNQPQHF. The CDR3 nucleotides are TGTGCCAGCAGTTTGGCAGGACCGTCAGCGTTCCTTTATAGCAATCAGCCCCAGCATTTT.

There are a few counts of this clone. J is TRBJ2-3 and V is TRBV25-1, with 8 nucleotides matching TRBD1. The germline V gene encodes CDR1 MGHDK and CDR2 SYGVNS. Trimming took 6 bases from V and 1 from J; bases not matched to a gene: 9. This CDR3 spans 16 amino acids. CDR3 in DNA: TGTGCCAGCAGGAGCCGGGACAGGTGGGGCACAGATACGCAGTATTTT. It encodes CASRSRDRWGTDTQYF.

The genes are TRBV6-6 and TRBJ1-5; D gene uncertain. Trimming cost V 4 bases and J 7 bases, with 8 bases left between them. Germline-derived CDR1 and CDR2 are MNHNY and SVGAGI (reference sequence). The CDR3 runs to 12 residues. Here the CDR3 DNA reads TGTGCCAGCAGTTCGTTCCGGCAGCCCCAGCATTTT. It translates to CASSSFRQPQHF.

The chain is built from TRBV5-8 and TRBJ2-3, with 7 bases identical to TRBD1. Germline V gene data show CDR1 as SGHTS and CDR2 as YDEGEE. The CDR3 has 14 residues. Losses at the gene ends were 3 bases for V and 3 bases for J; bases not matched to a gene: 4. The CDR3 loop is CASSYRGLTDTQYF. CDR3 coding DNA: TGTGCCAGCAGCTACAGGGGTTTGACAGATACGCAGTATTTT.

Worth noting for this clone: Other DNA sequences in the same sample also yield this CDR3. This chain links TRBV19 with TRBJ2-7; 8 nucleotides match TRBD1. Trimming took 6 bases from V and 2 from J; bases not matched to a gene: 6. This CDR3 has 14 residues. Germline CDR1 and CDR2: LNHDA and SQIVND (reference sequence). Here the CDR3 DNA reads TGTGCCAGTAGCCTAGGACAGGGACCCTACGAGCAGTACTTC. Amino acids: CASSLGQGPYEQYF. Filled out from reference TRBV19 and TRBJ2-7, the complete variable domain reads DGGITQSPKYLFRKEGQNVTLSCEQNLNHDAMYWYRQDPGQGLRLIYYSQIVNDFQKGDIAEGYSVSREKKESFPLTVTSAQKNPTAFYLCASSLGQGPYEQYFGPGTRLTVT.

V is TRBV28 and J is TRBJ1-2; weak D call: TRBD1 (6 bases). Germline CDR1 is MDHEN and CDR2 is SYDVKM. V lost 2 bases and J lost 4, with 17 bases in between. CDR3 size: 16 residues. DNA for the CDR3: TGTGCCAGCAGTTTACCGACAGGTCCGAGCCGCTATGGCTACACCTTC. Amino acids: CASSLPTGPSRYGYTF.

This clone turned up a few times. V usage is TRBV27 and J usage is TRBJ2-1, with 11 bases identical to TRBD2. J was trimmed by 10 bases and V by 4 bases; bases with no gene match: 9. Looked up from germline, CDR1 is MNHEY and CDR2 is SMNVEV (reference sequence). This CDR3 comprises 15 residues. The CDR3 DNA follows: TGTGCCAGCAGTTCGACTAGCGGGATATTGCGGGAGCAGTTCTTC. Translating it yields CASSSTSGILREQFF.

J is TRBJ2-5 and V is TRBV18, with 8 bases fitting TRBD1. Judging by the DNA end, TRBJ2-7 fits better; the J call may be wrong. The CDR3 has 15 amino acids. The germline V gene has CDR1 KGHSH and CDR2 LQKENI. The CDR3 is CASSPTGTGKYEQYF. The CDR3 DNA reads TGTGCCAGCTCACCAACCGGGACAGGTAAATACGAGCAGTACTTC.

This chain links TRBV9 with TRBJ1-1; unclear D gene. CDR3 length: 12 residues. The germline V gene has CDR1 SGDLS and CDR2 YYNGEE. Trimming left V 3 bases short and J 1 base short, with 4 bases between. The CDR3 DNA reads as TGTGCCAGCAGCGGACCGAACACTGAAGCTTTCTTT. It translates to CASSGPNTEAFF.

The rearrangement joins TRBV6-1 to TRBJ2-1; 11 bases map to TRBD2. The CDR3 spans 14 residues. V gave up 7 bases and J gave up 5 bases; unmatched junction bases: 4. Germline CDR1 is MNHNS and CDR2 is SASEGT. The CDR3 DNA sequence: TGTGCCAGCACCCCGGGACTAGCGGACAATGAGCAGTTCTTC. Encoded protein: CASTPGLADNEQFF.

This clone was detected many times. This chain connects TRBV15 to TRBJ2-3; D possibly matches TRBD1 or TRBD2 (5 bases each). Germline V gene sequence: CDR1 LNHNV, CDR2 YYDKDF (reference sequence). Trimming cost V 5 bases and J 5 bases, with 14 bases left between them. The CDR3 extends over 14 amino acids. In nucleotides, the CDR3 is TGTGCCACCAGCGTGAGGGGAGCAGAAGATACGCAGTATTTT. Its protein is CATSVRGAEDTQYF.

The chain recombines TRBV15 with TRBJ1-4, with TRBD1 identical over 7 bases. With V trimmed by 4 bases and J by 0 bases, 8 bases remained unmatched. The CDR3 runs to 17 residues. Germline values: CDR1 LNHNV, CDR2 YYDKDF (reference sequence). The CDR3 region has the DNA TGTGCCACCAGCACCAGACAGGGATGGTCAACTAATGAAAAACTGTTTTTT. Translating gives CATSTRQGWSTNEKLFF.

The table lists this clone with many counts. This chain links TRBV29-1 with TRBJ2-7, with D possibly being TRBD1 or TRBD2 (5 bases each). The CDR3 runs 12 residues. The ends were cut back, 4 bases at V and 5 bases at J, with 12 bases in the middle. Germline values: CDR1 SQVTM, CDR2 ANQGSEA. In DNA form, the CDR3 reads TGCAGCGTTGCGGCAGGGACGAACGAGCAGTACTTC. It encodes CSVAAGTNEQYF.

On this clone itself: Other nucleotide sequences from this sample produce the same CDR3. The chain recombines TRBV5-1 with TRBJ2-3, with unresolved D. The CDR3 covers 14 residues. Germline lookup yields CDR1 SGHRS and CDR2 YFSETQ. Trimming stripped 0 bases from V and 2 bases from J, with 7 bases between. The CDR3 here is CASSLARDTDTQYF. Written as DNA, the CDR3 is TGCGCCAGCAGCTTGGCCAGAGACACAGATACGCAGTATTTT.

The V call is TRBV2, the J call TRBJ1-3; D gene unclear. V was cut by 6 bases and J by 12 bases, with 18 bases left in between. This CDR3 is built from 13 residues. Germline V CDR1 and CDR2: SNHLY, FYNNEI. The CDR3 nucleotides are TGTGCCAGCAGCCCCGGACGGACCCCCATCATATATTTT. Its translation: CASSPGRTPIIYF.

This clone has more than one count but fewer than ten. The rearrangement uses TRBV7-6 and TRBJ1-5; the D is unclear. This CDR3 is built from 14 residues. CDR1 is SGHVS and CDR2 is FNYEAQ in the germline V gene. With 5 bases removed from V and 0 bases from J, the gap between germline ends came to 8 bases. The CDR3: CASSGLGSNQPQHF. CDR3 sequence (DNA): TGTGCCAGCAGCGGGCTGGGTAGCAATCAGCCCCAGCATTTT.

This clone was seen just once. The rearrangement links TRBV15 to TRBJ1-1; D may be TRBD1 (5 bases). Germline values: CDR1 LNHNV, CDR2 YYDKDF (reference sequence). CDR3 length equals 14 residues. V was cut by 3 bases and J by 1 base, with 9 bases left in between. In DNA form, the CDR3 reads TGTGCCACCAGCAGGGACACCCAGAACACTGAAGCTTTCTTT. Translation: CATSRDTQNTEAFF.

The rearrangement joins TRBV25-1 to TRBJ2-5; 9 nucleotides agree with TRBD2. Germline V gives CDR1 MGHDK, CDR2 SYGVNS. There are 15 residues in the CDR3. With V trimmed by 4 bases and J by 5 bases, 8 bases remained unmatched. The CDR3 is CASSGASGIGETQYF. Here the CDR3 DNA reads TGTGCCAGCAGTGGGGCTAGCGGGATAGGGGAGACCCAGTACTTC.

The V and J genes are TRBV28 and TRBJ2-5; tentatively, D is TRBD2 (5 bases). Judging by the DNA end, TRBJ2-7 fits better; the J call may be wrong. Germline CDR1 MDHEN, CDR2 SYDVKM. The CDR3 sequence is 14 residues long. The CDR3 reads CASNGRGSSYEQYF. CDR3 DNA sequence: TGTGCCAGCAATGGACGGGGAAGCTCCTACGAGCAGTACTTC.

The rearrangement uses TRBV5-6 and TRBJ2-7; 13 bases align to TRBD2. The CDR3 contains 17 residues. Germline CDR1 is SGHDT and CDR2 is YYEEEE. The V segment lost 4 bases and the J segment 6 bases; nucleotides outside the gene matches: 13. The CDR3: CASSPRTSGRQVGEQYF. CDR3 DNA: TGTGCCAGCAGCCCTCGGACTAGCGGGAGACAAGTGGGCGAGCAGTACTTC.

The DNA for the CDR3 is TGTGCCAGCAGTTTTTCGGACCAAGAGACCCAGTACTTC. Protein: CASSFSDQETQYF. The chain links TRBV27 to TRBJ2-5; D ambiguous. V lost 3 bases to trimming and J lost 0 bases, with 5 bases between them. This CDR3 has 13 amino acids. Germline V lookup: CDR1 MNHEY, CDR2 SMNVEV (reference sequence).

The V and J genes are TRBV7-2 and TRBJ1-1; tentative D call: TRBD1 (5 bases). The CDR3 has 14 residues. V was clipped by 5 bases and J by 4 bases, with 14 bases between them. CDR1 is SGHTA, CDR2 FQGNSA, per germline. This CDR3 reads CASSPVWGGTEAFF. Written as DNA, the CDR3 is TGTGCCAGCAGCCCTGTATGGGGGGGCACTGAAGCTTTCTTT.

This clone was counted a few times. The chain has TRBV7-9 and TRBJ2-3; D remains unclear. The germline gives CDR1 SEHNR, CDR2 FQNEAQ (reference sequence). The length of the CDR3 is 11 residues. V was clipped by 5 bases and J by 4 bases, with 4 bases between them. The CDR3 coding sequence is TGTGCCAGCAGCGCTGCAGATACGCAGTATTTT. Protein product: CASSAADTQYF.

This clone was recorded a few times. The V gene is TRBV27, the J gene TRBJ2-1; 9 positions match TRBD2. The CDR3 loop spans 18 amino acids. V lost 4 bases and J lost 1; bases outside the gene matches: 11. Germline V gene data show CDR1 as MNHEY and CDR2 as SMNVEV (reference sequence). The CDR3 here is CASSSTSGLASSYNEQFF. CDR3 DNA: TGTGCCAGCAGTTCAACCTCAGGACTAGCGAGTTCCTACAATGAGCAGTTCTTC.